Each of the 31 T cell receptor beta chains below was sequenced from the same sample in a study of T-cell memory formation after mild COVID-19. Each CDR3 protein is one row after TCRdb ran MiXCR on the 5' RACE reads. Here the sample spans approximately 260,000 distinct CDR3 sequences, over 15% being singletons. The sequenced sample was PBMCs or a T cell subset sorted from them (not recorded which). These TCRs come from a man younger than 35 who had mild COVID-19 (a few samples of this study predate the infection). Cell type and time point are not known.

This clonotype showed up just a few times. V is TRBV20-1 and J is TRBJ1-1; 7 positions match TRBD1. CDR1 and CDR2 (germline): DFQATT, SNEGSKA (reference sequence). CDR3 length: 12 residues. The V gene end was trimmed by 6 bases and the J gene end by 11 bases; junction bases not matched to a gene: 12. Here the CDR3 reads CSAQTGNKGAFF. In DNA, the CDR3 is TGCAGTGCGCAGACAGGGAATAAGGGGGCTTTCTTT.

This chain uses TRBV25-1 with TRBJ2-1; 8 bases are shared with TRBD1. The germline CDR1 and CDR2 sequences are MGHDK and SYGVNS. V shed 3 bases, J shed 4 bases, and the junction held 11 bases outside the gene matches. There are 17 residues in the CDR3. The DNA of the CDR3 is TGTGCCAGCAGTGATCCCCTGGCAGGGGGCAGGTACAATGAGCAGTTCTTC. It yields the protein CASSDPLAGGRYNEQFF.

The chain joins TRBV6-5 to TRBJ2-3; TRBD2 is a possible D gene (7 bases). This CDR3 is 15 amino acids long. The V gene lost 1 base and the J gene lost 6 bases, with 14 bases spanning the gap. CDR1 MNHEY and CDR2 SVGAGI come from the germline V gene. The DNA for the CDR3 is TGTGCCAGCAGTTACTTCCCGGGGGGCGGGGATACGCAGTATTTT. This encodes CASSYFPGGGDTQYF.

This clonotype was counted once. The CDR3 reads CASNPETLTGELFF. The CDR3 nucleotides are TGTGCCAGCAATCCGGAGACACTAACCGGGGAGCTGTTTTTT. The chain links TRBV2 to TRBJ2-2; D unresolved. The V and J ends lost 7 bases and 5 bases respectively, with 14 bases between them. CDR3 length: 14 amino acids. The germline CDR1 and CDR2 sequences are SNHLY and FYNNEI.

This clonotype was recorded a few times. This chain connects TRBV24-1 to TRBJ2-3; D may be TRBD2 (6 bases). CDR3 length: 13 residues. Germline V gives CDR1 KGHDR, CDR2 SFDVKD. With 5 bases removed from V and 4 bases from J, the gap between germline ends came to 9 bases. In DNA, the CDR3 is TGTGCCACCAGTGGTCCGGGGGCAGATACGCAGTATTTT. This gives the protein CATSGPGADTQYF.

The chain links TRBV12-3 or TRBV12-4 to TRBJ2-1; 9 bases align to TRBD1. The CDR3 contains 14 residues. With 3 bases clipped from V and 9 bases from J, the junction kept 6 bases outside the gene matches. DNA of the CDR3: TGTGCCAGCAGTTTGAACAGGGGGCTAGGTGAGCAGTTCTTC. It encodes CASSLNRGLGEQFF.

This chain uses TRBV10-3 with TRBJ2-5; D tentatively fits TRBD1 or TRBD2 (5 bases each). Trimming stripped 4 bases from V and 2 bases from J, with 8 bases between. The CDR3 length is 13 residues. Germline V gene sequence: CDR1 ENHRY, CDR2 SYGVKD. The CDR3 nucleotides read TGTGCCATCAGTGCGGGGCGTCAAGAGACCCAGTACTTC. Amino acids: CAISAGRQETQYF.

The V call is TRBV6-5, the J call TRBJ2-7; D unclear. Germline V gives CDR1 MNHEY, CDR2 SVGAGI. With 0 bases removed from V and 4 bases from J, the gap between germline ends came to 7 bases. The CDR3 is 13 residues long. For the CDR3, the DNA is TGTGCCAGCAGTTACTCGAAAGCTTACGAGCAGTACTTC. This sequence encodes CASSYSKAYEQYF.

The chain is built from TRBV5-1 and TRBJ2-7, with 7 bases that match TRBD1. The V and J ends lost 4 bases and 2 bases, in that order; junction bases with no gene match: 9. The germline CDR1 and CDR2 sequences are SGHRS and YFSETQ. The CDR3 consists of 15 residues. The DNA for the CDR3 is TGCGCCAGCAGCCGAAATGGACAGGAGACCTACGAGCAGTACTTC. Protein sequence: CASSRNGQETYEQYF.

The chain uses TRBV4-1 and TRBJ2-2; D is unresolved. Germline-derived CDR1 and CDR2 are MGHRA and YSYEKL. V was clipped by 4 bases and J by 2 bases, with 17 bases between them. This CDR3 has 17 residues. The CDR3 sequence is CASSREGRSPNTGELFF. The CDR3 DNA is TGCGCCAGCAGCCGAGAAGGACGGAGCCCAAACACCGGGGAGCTGTTTTTT.

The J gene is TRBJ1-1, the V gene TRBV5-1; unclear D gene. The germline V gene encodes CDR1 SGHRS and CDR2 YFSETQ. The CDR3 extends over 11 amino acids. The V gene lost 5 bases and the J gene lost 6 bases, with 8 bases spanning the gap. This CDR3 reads CASRREAEAFF. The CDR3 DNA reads TGCGCCAGCAGGCGAGAGGCTGAAGCTTTCTTT.

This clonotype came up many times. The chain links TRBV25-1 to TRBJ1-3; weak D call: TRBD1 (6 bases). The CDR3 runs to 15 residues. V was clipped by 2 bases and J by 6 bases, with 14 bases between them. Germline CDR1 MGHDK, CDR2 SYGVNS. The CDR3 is CASSEVNREENTIYF. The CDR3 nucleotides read TGTGCCAGCAGTGAAGTCAACAGGGAGGAAAACACCATATATTTT. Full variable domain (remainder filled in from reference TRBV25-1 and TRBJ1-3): EADIYQTPRYLVIGTGKKITLECSQTMGHDKMYWYQQDPGMELHLIHYSYGVNSTEKGDLSSESTVSRIRTEHFPLTLESARPSHTSQYLCASSEVNREENTIYFGEGSWLTVV.

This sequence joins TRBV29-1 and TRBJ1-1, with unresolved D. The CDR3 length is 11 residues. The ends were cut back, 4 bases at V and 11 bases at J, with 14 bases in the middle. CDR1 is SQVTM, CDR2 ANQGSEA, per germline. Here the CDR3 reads CSVGEFEGAFF. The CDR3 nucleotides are TGCAGCGTTGGGGAATTCGAAGGCGCTTTCTTT.

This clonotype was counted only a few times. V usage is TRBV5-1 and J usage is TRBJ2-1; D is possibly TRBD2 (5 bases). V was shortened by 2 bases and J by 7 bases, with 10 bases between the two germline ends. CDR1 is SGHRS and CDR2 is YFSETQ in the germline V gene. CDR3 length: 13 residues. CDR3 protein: CASSFPAENEQFF. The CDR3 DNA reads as TGCGCCAGCAGCTTCCCAGCGGAGAATGAGCAGTTCTTC.

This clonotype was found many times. The CDR3 region is CSAGRGTNEQYF. The DNA for the CDR3 is TGCAGTGCCGGCAGGGGGACCAACGAGCAGTACTTC. J is TRBJ2-7 and V is TRBV20-1; 7 bases line up with TRBD1. Trimming took 6 bases from V and 5 from J; bases not matched to a gene: 7. From germline, CDR1 is DFQATT and CDR2 SNEGSKA (reference sequence). This CDR3 is built from 12 residues.

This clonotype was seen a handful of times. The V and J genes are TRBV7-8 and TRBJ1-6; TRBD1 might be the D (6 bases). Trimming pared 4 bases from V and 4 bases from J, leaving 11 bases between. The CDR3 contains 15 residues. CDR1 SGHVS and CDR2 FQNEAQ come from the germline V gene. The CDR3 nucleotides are TGTGCCAGCAGCTCCAAGGACAGTTATAATTCACCCCTCCACTTT. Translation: CASSSKDSYNSPLHF. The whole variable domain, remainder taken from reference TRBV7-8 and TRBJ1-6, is GAGVSQSPRYKVAKRGQDVALRCDPISGHVSLFWYQQALGQGPEFLTYFQNEAQLDKSGLPSDRFFAERPEGSVSTLKIQRTQQEDSAVYLCASSSKDSYNSPLHFGNGTRLTVT.

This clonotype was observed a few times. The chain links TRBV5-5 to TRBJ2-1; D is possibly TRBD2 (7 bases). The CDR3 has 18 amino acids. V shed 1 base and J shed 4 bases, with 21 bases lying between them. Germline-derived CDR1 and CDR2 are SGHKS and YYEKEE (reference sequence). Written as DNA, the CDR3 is TGTGCCAGCAGCTTGTGGGGGGGGGACATCGCGCCATACAATGAGCAGTTCTTC. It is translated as CASSLWGGDIAPYNEQFF.

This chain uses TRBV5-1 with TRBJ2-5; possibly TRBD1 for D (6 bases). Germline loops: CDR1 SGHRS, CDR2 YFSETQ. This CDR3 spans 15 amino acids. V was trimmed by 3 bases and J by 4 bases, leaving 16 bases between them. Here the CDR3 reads CASSSGHKASETQYF. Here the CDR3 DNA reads TGCGCCAGCAGCTCGGGACATAAAGCCTCAGAGACCCAGTACTTC.

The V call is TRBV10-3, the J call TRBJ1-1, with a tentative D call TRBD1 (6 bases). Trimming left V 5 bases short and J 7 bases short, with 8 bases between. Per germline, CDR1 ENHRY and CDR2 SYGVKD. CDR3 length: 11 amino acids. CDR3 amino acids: CAISRDNEAFF. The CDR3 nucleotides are TGTGCCATCAGTCGGGACAATGAAGCTTTCTTT.

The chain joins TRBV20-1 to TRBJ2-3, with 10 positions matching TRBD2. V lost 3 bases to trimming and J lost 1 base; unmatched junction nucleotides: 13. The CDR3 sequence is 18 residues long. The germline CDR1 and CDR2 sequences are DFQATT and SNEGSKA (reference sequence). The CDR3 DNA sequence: TGCAGTGCTAGTCGGAAAACGACCGGGACTAGCGGCACAGATACGCAGTATTTT. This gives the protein CSASRKTTGTSGTDTQYF.

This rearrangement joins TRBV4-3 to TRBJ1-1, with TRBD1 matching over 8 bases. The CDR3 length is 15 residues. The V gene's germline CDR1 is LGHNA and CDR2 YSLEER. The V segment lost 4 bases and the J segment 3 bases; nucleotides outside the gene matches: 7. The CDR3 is CASSLGGQGDTEAFF. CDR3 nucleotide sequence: TGCGCCAGCAGCCTAGGCGGACAGGGAGACACTGAAGCTTTCTTT.

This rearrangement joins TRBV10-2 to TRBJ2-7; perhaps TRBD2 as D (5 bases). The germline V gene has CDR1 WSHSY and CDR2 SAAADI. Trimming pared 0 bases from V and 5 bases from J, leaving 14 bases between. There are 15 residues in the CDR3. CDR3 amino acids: CASSESPGTSDEQYV. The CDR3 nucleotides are TGCGCCAGCAGTGAGTCACCGGGAACCTCGGACGAGCAGTACGTC.

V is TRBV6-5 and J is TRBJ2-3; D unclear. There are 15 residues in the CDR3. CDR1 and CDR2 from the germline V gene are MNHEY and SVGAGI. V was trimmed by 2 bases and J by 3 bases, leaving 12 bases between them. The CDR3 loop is CASSYDRGDTDTQYF. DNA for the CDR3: TGTGCCAGCAGTTACGATCGTGGGGATACAGATACGCAGTATTTT.

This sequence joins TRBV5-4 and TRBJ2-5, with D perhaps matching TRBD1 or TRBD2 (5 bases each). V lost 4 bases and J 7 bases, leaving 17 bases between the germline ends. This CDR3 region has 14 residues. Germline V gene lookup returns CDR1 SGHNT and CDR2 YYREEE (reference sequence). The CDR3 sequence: CASSPRDQMGTQYF. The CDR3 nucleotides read TGTGCCAGCAGCCCCCGGGACCAAATGGGGACCCAGTACTTC.

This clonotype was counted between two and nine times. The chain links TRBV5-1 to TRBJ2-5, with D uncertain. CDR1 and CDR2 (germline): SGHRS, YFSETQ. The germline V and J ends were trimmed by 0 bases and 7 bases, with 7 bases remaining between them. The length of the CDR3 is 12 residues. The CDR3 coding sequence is TGCGCCAGCAGCTTGGAAGGTGGGACCCAGTACTTC. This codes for CASSLEGGTQYF.

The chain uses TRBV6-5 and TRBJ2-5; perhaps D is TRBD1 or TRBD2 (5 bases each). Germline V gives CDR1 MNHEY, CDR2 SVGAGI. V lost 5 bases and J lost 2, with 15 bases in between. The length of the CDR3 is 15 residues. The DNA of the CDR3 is TGTGCCAGCAGTGGGGGTCTTGAGGTACAAGAGACCCAGTACTTC. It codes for CASSGGLEVQETQYF.

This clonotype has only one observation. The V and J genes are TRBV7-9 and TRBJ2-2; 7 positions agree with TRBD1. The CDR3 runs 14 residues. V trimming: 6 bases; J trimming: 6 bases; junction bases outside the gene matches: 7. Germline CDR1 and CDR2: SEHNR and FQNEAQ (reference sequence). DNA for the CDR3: TGTGCCAGCAGTTATGGACAGGAACCCGGGGAGCTGTTTTTT. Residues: CASSYGQEPGELFF. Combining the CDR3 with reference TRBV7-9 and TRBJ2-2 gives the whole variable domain DTGVSQNPRHKITKRGQNVTFRCDPISEHNRLYWYRQTLGQGPEFLTYFQNEAQLEKSRLLSDRFSAERPKGSFSTLEIQRTEQGDSAMYLCASSYGQEPGELFFGEGSRLTVL.

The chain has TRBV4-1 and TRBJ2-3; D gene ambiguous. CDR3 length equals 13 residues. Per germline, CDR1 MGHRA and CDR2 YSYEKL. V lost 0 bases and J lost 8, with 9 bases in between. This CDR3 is CASSQDVWVTQYF. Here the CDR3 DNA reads TGCGCCAGCAGCCAAGACGTTTGGGTTACGCAGTATTTT.

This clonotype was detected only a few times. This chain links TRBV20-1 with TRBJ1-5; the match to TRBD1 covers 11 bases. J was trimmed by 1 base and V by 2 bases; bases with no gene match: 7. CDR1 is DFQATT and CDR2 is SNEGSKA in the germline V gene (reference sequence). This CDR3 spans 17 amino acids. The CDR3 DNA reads TGCAGTGCTAGACGGGGACAGGGGGGATGGAGCAATCAGCCCCAGCATTTT. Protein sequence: CSARRGQGGWSNQPQHF.

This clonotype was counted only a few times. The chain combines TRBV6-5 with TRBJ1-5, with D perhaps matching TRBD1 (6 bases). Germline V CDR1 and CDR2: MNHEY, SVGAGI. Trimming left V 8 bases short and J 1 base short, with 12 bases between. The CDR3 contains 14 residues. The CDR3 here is CASSGGGSNQPQHF. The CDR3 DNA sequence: TGTGCCAGCTCCGGGGGCGGGAGCAATCAGCCCCAGCATTTT.

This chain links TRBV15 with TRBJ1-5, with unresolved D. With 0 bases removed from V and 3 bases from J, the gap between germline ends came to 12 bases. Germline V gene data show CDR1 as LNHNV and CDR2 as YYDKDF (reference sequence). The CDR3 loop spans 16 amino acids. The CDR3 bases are TGTGCCACCAGCAGAGATCCCGAACTTATCAATCAGCCCCAGCATTTT. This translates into CATSRDPELINQPQHF.